Presented here are 22 T cell receptor beta chains from one specimen sequenced in a study of T-cell reconstitution after alpha-beta-depleted transplantation in children. Library preparation (for TCRbeta) was performed with unique molecular identifiers. TCRdb re-derived calls from the PCR reads in MiXCR, one entry per CDR3 protein. The table shows around 340,000 distinct CDR3 sequences, with more than 10% occurring only once. Sequencing used PBMCs, obtained from the stem cell graft. These receptors were taken from a human donor who donated a stem cell graft to a child with Fanconi anemia.

The V and J genes are TRBV12-3 or TRBV12-4 and TRBJ2-3; D gene uncertain. V lost 8 bases and J 2 bases, leaving 11 bases between the germline ends. This CDR3 spans 13 amino acids. This CDR3 reads CASENVNTDTQYF. In DNA form, the CDR3 reads TGTGCCAGCGAAAATGTTAACACAGATACGCAGTATTTT.

V is TRBV12-3 or TRBV12-4 and J is TRBJ2-7, with D unclear. The CDR3 totals 13 residues. V shed 6 bases and J shed 0 bases, with 9 bases lying between them. CDR3: CASSPLSSYEQYF. In DNA, the CDR3 is TGTGCCAGCAGCCCTTTAAGCTCCTACGAGCAGTACTTC.

V is TRBV7-3 and J is TRBJ2-3, with 8 positions matching TRBD2. This CDR3 spans 14 amino acids. J lost 1 base, V lost 5 bases, and 2 bases had no gene match. Germline assignment: CDR1 SGHTA and CDR2 FQGTGA. The DNA for the CDR3 is TGTGCCAGCAGCATTAGCGGGGGCACAGATACGCAGTATTTT. Translating it yields CASSISGGTDTQYF.

This clonotype was seen more than once but under ten times. The chain is built from TRBV20-1 and TRBJ1-2, with 9 bases aligning to TRBD1. J lost 7 bases, V lost 0 bases, and 12 bases had no gene match. The CDR3 contains 16 residues. CDR1 and CDR2 (germline): DFQATT, SNEGSKA (reference sequence). The CDR3 DNA reads TGCAGTGCTAGAGATCCGGGACAGGGCCCTAGCGGTGGCTACACCTTC. Translating it yields CSARDPGQGPSGGYTF.

This clonotype was counted at least ten times. V is TRBV10-3 and J is TRBJ2-1; no definite D call. The germline V gene encodes CDR1 ENHRY and CDR2 SYGVKD. Trimming pared 6 bases from V and 8 bases from J, leaving 11 bases between. The CDR3 covers 12 residues. CDR3 amino acids: CAISRDFDEQFF. The CDR3, as DNA: TGTGCCATCAGCCGAGACTTCGATGAGCAGTTCTTC.

V gene TRBV4-1 combines with J gene TRBJ2-7, with D maybe TRBD2 (6 bases). The V and J ends lost 5 bases and 6 bases respectively, with 17 bases between them. This CDR3 contains 14 residues. CDR1 and CDR2 (germline): MGHRA, YSYEKL. In DNA, the CDR3 is TGCGCCAGCAGCAAAGTGGGCGGGGTTTTCGAGCAGTACTTC. It specifies CASSKVGGVFEQYF.

The chain is built from TRBV30 and TRBJ1-2; D uncertain. V was shortened by 1 base and J by 8 bases, with 23 bases between the two germline ends. Germline lookup yields CDR1 GTSNPN and CDR2 SVGIG (reference sequence). CDR3 length: 16 residues. CDR3 sequence reads: CAWSADLKPGASGYTF. CDR3 in DNA: TGTGCCTGGAGTGCCGATCTTAAACCGGGAGCGAGCGGCTACACCTTC.

The table lists this clonotype with a few counts. V usage is TRBV9 and J usage is TRBJ2-1, with D perhaps TRBD1 (6 bases). There are 15 residues in the CDR3. CDR1 and CDR2 (germline): SGDLS, YYNGEE. Trimming stripped 4 bases from V and 3 bases from J, with 14 bases between. CDR3 bases: TGTGCCAGCAGCCTAACCGGGACAATCTACAATGAGCAGTTCTTC. Translating gives CASSLTGTIYNEQFF.

This clonotype was picked up a small number of times. The genes are TRBV7-8 and TRBJ2-3; 8 bases agree with TRBD2. CDR1 SGHVS and CDR2 FQNEAQ come from the germline V gene. The CDR3 totals 15 residues. V gave up 8 bases and J gave up 2 bases; unmatched junction bases: 9. The CDR3 bases are TGTGCCAGCGCCGGGACTAGTCCGACCACAGATACGCAGTATTTT. Translation: CASAGTSPTTDTQYF. Combining the CDR3 with reference TRBV7-8 and TRBJ2-3 gives the whole variable domain GAGVSQSPRYKVAKRGQDVALRCDPISGHVSLFWYQQALGQGPEFLTYFQNEAQLDKSGLPSDRFFAERPEGSVSTLKIQRTQQEDSAVYLCASAGTSPTTDTQYFGPGTRLTVL.

This clonotype was picked up one time. The chain joins TRBV5-1 to TRBJ2-5; TRBD1 matches at 9 bases. Trimming at V came to 4 bases and at J to 5 bases, leaving 12 bases not matched to a gene. The CDR3 is made up of 16 amino acids. Germline lookup yields CDR1 SGHRS and CDR2 YFSETQ. CDR3 sequence: CASSILGTGSRETQYF. The CDR3, as DNA: TGCGCCAGCAGCATACTTGGGACAGGGTCTAGGGAGACCCAGTACTTC.

To note about this clonotype: This may come from a read error, since a much larger clone is one base off. The CDR3 loop reads CASSRQEAGGGGYTF. In DNA, the CDR3 is TGTGCCAGCAGCAGACAGGAGGCAGGAGGGGGGGGCTACACCTTC. The genes are TRBV12-3 or TRBV12-4 and TRBJ1-2; TRBD1 might be the D (6 bases). The V and J ends lost 6 bases and 8 bases respectively, with 22 bases between them. The CDR3 runs 15 residues.

This clonotype was detected a few times. V usage is TRBV6-1 and J usage is TRBJ1-2; TRBD1 aligns across 7 bases. The length of the CDR3 is 13 residues. V was pared by 8 bases and J by 5 bases, with 8 bases of the junction left unmatched. Per the germline V gene, CDR1 is MNHNS and CDR2 is SASEGT. In nucleotides, the CDR3 is TGTGCCAGCTTGCCCCCAGGGGGTTATGGCTACACCTTC. Amino acid sequence: CASLPPGGYGYTF.

The rearrangement uses TRBV6-2 or TRBV6-3 and TRBJ2-1, with 10 bases fitting TRBD1. CDR1 is MNHEY, CDR2 SVGEGT, per germline. V shed 1 base and J 6 bases; nucleotides not matched to a gene: 3. CDR3 length: 15 amino acids. The DNA for the CDR3 is TGTGCCAGCAGTTACTTCAGGACAGGGGGCAATGAGCAGTTCTTC. This translates into CASSYFRTGGNEQFF.

The J gene is TRBJ1-1, the V gene TRBV29-1; D gene unclear. CDR1 is SQVTM and CDR2 is ANQGSEA in the germline V gene. Trimming left V 7 bases short and J 6 bases short, with 12 bases between. The CDR3 contains 11 residues. This CDR3 reads CSGGWAAEAFF. In DNA form, the CDR3 reads TGCAGCGGCGGATGGGCGGCTGAAGCTTTCTTT.

This clonotype was seen at least ten times. The genes are TRBV10-2 and TRBJ2-2; no firm D call. The CDR3 consists of 12 residues. With 2 bases removed from V and 5 bases from J, the gap between germline ends came to 3 bases. Per the germline V gene, CDR1 is WSHSY and CDR2 is SAAADI. The CDR3 nucleotides are TGCGCCAGCAGTGAGGTAACCGGGGAGCTGTTTTTT. Translation gives CASSEVTGELFF.

The rearrangement links TRBV6-6 to TRBJ1-2, with D maybe TRBD1 (5 bases). Germline V lookup: CDR1 MNHNY, CDR2 SVGAGI (reference sequence). There are 13 residues in the CDR3. V lost 5 bases and J lost 8, with 15 bases in between. The CDR3: CASSSLGVRGYTF. The CDR3 DNA reads TGTGCCAGCAGTAGCCTGGGGGTTCGGGGCTACACCTTC.

This chain joins TRBV5-1 and TRBJ2-1; 9 bases align to TRBD1. The CDR3 length is 14 residues. Germline lookup yields CDR1 SGHRS and CDR2 YFSETQ. V lost 2 bases and J lost 7; bases outside the gene matches: 4. This CDR3 is CASSFQGQGNEQFF. The CDR3 nucleotides read TGCGCCAGCAGCTTCCAAGGACAGGGGAATGAGCAGTTCTTC.

This clonotype was recorded many times. The CDR3 coding sequence is TGTGCCAGCGTAGGAAACTATGGCTACACCTTC. Residues: CASVGNYGYTF. The genes are TRBV2 and TRBJ1-2; no clear D gene. The germline V gene encodes CDR1 SNHLY and CDR2 FYNNEI. V was pared by 8 bases and J by 2 bases, with 6 bases between. The CDR3 loop spans 11 amino acids.

The V call is TRBV28, the J call TRBJ2-5, with no clear D. CDR1 and CDR2 from the germline V gene are MDHEN and SYDVKM. CDR3 size: 14 residues. V was cut by 5 bases and J by 0 bases, with 10 bases left in between. The CDR3 reads CASSGSGDQETQYF. For the CDR3, the DNA is TGTGCCAGCAGTGGAAGTGGGGACCAAGAGACCCAGTACTTC.

The gene calls are TRBV5-1 and TRBJ2-3; 8 bases are a match to TRBD1. The CDR3 is 16 residues long. J was trimmed by 4 bases and V by 6 bases; bases with no gene match: 13. CDR1 is SGHRS, CDR2 YFSETQ, per germline. CDR3 sequence: CASTMTGALLPDTQYF. CDR3 nucleotides: TGCGCCAGCACGATGACAGGGGCGCTTCTCCCAGATACGCAGTATTTT.

This clonotype was seen only a few times. This chain connects TRBV12-3 or TRBV12-4 to TRBJ2-3; TRBD1 is a possible D gene (6 bases). V dropped 3 bases and J dropped 4 bases, with 14 bases sitting between them. The CDR3 is 15 amino acids. This chain's CDR3 is CASSFGPEGADTQYF. The CDR3 coding sequence is TGTGCCAGCAGTTTTGGCCCAGAGGGGGCAGATACGCAGTATTTT.

In this sample, this clonotype turned up many times. This chain connects TRBV9 to TRBJ2-1; D tentatively reads TRBD1 or TRBD2 (7 bases each). V shed 0 bases and J shed 7 bases, with 11 bases lying between them. Germline V lookup: CDR1 SGDLS, CDR2 YYNGEE. This CDR3 has 14 amino acids. Here the CDR3 reads CASSVAQGGNEQFF. The CDR3 coding sequence is TGTGCCAGCAGCGTAGCTCAGGGGGGGAATGAGCAGTTCTTC.